These 3 T cell receptor beta chains were sequenced from one sample in a study of cytomegalovirus exposure and HLA in healthy donors. Use of 60 Vbeta and 13 Jbeta primers characterized the PCR. Assay: immunoSEQ multiplex PCR; the TCRdb copy retains only in-frame clones and omits some. This sample has some 190,000 clones, with 60% to 85% found just once. The sample taken for sequencing was PBMCs. These receptors came from a man younger than 35 in good health and CMV-seronegative.

The V and J genes are TRBV5-4 and TRBJ2-3; D is possibly TRBD2 (6 bases). CDR3 length: 16 amino acids. Trimming removed 7 bases from V and 0 bases from J, with 18 bases in between. Germline values: CDR1 SGHNT, CDR2 YYREEE (reference sequence). The chain's CDR3 is CASRTLGSGSTDTQYF. The CDR3 coding sequence is TGTGCCAGCCGAACCCTCGGCAGCGGGAGCACAGATACGCAGTATTTT. The full variable domain, its missing parts supplied by reference TRBV5-4 and TRBJ2-3, is ETGVTQSPTHLIKTRGQQVTLRCSSQSGHNTVSWYQQALGQGPQFIFQYYREEENGRGNFPPRFSGLQFPNYSSELNVNALELDDSALYLCASRTLGSGSTDTQYFGPGTRLTVL.

A single count supports this clone. The genes are TRBV5-5 and TRBJ1-4; tentatively, D is TRBD1 (6 bases). The length of the CDR3 is 17 residues. CDR1 is SGHKS and CDR2 is YYEKEE in the germline V gene (reference sequence). Trimming removed 4 bases from V and 8 bases from J, with 24 bases in between. This CDR3 is CASSLGTTHLGKEKLFF. The CDR3 DNA is TGTGCCAGCAGCCTAGGGACAACCCATCTAGGGAAGGAAAAACTGTTTTTT.

This clone was found once. The chain couples TRBV19 to TRBJ2-6; D call uncertain. The CDR3 is 16 amino acids. Germline CDR1 is LNHDA and CDR2 is SQIVND (reference sequence). Between the trimmed V and J ends, which lost 1 base and 0 bases, there was a span of 7 bases. The CDR3, as DNA: TGTGCCAGTAGTATAGGTCAGTTCTCTGGGGCCAACGTCCTGACTTTC. Translation gives CASSIGQFSGANVLTF.